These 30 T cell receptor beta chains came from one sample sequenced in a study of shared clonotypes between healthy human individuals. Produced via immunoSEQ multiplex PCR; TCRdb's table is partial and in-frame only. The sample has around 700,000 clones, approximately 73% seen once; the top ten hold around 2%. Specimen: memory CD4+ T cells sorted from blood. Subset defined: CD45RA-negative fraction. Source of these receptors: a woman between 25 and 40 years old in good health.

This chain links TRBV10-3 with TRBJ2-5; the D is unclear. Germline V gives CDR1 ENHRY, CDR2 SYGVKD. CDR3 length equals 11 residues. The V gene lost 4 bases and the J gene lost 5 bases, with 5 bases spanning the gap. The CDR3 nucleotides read TGTGCCATCAGTGCGGGTGAGACCCAGTACTTC. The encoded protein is CAISAGETQYF.

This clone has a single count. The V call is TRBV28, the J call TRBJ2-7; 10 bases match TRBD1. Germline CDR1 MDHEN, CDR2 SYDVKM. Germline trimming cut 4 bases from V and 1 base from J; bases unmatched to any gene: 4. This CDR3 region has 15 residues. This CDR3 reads CASSSGTGASYEQYF. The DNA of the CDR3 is TGTGCCAGCAGTTCCGGGACAGGGGCATCCTACGAGCAGTACTTC.

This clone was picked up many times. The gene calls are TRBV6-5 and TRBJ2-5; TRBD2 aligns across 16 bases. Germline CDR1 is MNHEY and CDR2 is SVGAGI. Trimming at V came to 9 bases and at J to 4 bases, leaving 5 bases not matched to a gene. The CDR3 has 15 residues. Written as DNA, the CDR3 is TGTGCCAGTGGGACTAGCGGGAGGGCCGGAGAGACCCAGTACTTC. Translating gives CASGTSGRAGETQYF.

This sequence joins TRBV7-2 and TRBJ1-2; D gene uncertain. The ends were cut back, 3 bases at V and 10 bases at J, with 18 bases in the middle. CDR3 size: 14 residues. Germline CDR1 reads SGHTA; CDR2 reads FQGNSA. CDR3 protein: CASSFNYGNGDYTF. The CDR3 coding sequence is TGTGCCAGCAGCTTTAACTATGGAAACGGAGACTACACCTTC.

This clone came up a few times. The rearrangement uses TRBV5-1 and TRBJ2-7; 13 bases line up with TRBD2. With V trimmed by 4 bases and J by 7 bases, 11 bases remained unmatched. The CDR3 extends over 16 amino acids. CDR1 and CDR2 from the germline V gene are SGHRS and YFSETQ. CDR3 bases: TGCGCCAGCAGCGCGGGACGGACTAGCGGGAGCGGGGAGCAGTACTTC. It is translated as CASSAGRTSGSGEQYF.

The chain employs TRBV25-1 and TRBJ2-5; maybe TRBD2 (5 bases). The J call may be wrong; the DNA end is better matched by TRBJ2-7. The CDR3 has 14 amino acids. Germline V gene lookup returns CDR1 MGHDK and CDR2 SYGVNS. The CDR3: CASSAQAGRHEQYF. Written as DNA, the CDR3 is TGTGCCAGCAGCGCCCAGGCGGGCCGCCACGAGCAGTACTTC.

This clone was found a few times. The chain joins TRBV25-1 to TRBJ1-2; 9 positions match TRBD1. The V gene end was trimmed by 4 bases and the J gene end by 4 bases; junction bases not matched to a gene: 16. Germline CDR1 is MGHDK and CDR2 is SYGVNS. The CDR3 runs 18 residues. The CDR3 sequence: CASSGILGWGQGFYGYTF. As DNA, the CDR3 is TGTGCCAGCAGTGGGATCCTTGGGTGGGGACAGGGATTCTATGGCTACACCTTC.

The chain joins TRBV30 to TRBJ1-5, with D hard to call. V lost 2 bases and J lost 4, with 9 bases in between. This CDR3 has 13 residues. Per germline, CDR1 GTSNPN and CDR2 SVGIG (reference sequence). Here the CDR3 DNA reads TGTGCCTGGAGTATGGCAGTAAATCAGCCCCAGCATTTT. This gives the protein CAWSMAVNQPQHF.

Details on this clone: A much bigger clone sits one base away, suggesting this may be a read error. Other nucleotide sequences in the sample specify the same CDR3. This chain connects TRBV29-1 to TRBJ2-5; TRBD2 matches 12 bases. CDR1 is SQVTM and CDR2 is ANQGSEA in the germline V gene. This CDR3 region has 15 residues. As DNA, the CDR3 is TGCAGTGTCCCTGGACTAGCGGGGATCCAAGAGACCCAGTACTTC. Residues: CSVPGLAGIQETQYF.

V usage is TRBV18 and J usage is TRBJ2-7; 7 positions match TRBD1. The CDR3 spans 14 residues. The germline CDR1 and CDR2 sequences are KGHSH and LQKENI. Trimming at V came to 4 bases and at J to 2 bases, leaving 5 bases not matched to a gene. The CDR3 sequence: CASSLRDRTYEQYF. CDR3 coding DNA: TGTGCCAGCTCACTCCGGGACAGAACCTACGAGCAGTACTTC. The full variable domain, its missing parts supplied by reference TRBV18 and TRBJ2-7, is NAGVMQNPRHLVRRRGQEARLRCSPMKGHSHVYWYRQLPEEGLKFMVYLQKENIIDESGMPKERFSAEFPKEGPSILRIQQVVRGDSAAYFCASSLRDRTYEQYFGPGTRLTVT.

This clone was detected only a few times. The DNA of the CDR3 is TGTGCCGCAATAGACCGAAAAAACTATGGCTACACCTTC. Translated: CAAIDRKNYGYTF. This chain joins TRBV6-1 and TRBJ1-2; D unclear. Germline-derived CDR1 and CDR2 are MNHNS and SASEGT. V was clipped by 11 bases and J by 2 bases, with 15 bases between them. CDR3 size: 13 residues.

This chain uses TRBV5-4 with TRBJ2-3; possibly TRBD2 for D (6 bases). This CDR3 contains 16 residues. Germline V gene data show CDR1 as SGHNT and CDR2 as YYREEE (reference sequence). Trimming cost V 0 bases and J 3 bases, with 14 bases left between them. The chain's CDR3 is CASSLDRLSGTDTQYF. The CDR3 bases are TGTGCCAGCAGCTTGGATCGACTTAGCGGAACAGATACGCAGTATTTT.

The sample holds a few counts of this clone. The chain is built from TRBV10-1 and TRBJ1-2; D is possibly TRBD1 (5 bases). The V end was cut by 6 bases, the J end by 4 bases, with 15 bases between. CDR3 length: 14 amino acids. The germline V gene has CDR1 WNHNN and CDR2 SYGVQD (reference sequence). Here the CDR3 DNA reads TGCGCCAGCAGCGACAGCTTAAGCTCCTATGGCTACACCTTC. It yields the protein CASSDSLSSYGYTF.

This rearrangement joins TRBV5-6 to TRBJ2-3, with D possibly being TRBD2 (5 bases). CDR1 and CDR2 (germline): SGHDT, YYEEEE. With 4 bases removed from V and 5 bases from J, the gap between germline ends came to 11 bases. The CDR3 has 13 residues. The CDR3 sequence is CASSQERRDTQYF. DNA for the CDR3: TGTGCCAGCAGCCAGGAGCGGAGAGATACGCAGTATTTT.

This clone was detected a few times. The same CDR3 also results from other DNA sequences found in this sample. DNA of the CDR3: TGTGCCAGCAGTGACAGGGGGGGCGGCTACACCTTC. Translated: CASSDRGGGYTF. V is TRBV2 and J is TRBJ1-2; 7 bases are shared with TRBD1. The trim removed 3 bases at V and 8 bases at J, leaving 3 bases unmatched. The CDR3 extends over 12 amino acids. Germline loops: CDR1 SNHLY, CDR2 FYNNEI.

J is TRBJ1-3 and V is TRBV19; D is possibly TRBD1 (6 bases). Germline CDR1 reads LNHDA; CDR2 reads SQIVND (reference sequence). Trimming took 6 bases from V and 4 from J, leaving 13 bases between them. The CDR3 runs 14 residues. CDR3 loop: CASRSGTRGNTIYF. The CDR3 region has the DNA TGTGCCAGTAGGTCCGGGACAAGAGGAAACACCATATATTTT.

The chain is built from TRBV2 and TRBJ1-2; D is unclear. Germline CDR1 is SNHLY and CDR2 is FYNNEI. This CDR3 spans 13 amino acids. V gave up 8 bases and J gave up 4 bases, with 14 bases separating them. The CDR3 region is CASRGKVGYGYTF. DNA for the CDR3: TGTGCCAGCCGTGGAAAGGTTGGCTATGGCTACACCTTC.

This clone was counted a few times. The CDR3, as DNA: TGCAGCGTTGGGGACAGTTCATACACCTTC. Its translation is CSVGDSSYTF. This rearrangement joins TRBV29-1 to TRBJ1-2; 7 bases map to TRBD1. The CDR3 has 10 residues. J gave up 11 bases and V 4 bases, and 4 bases lay outside the gene matches. Germline V CDR1 and CDR2: SQVTM, ANQGSEA.

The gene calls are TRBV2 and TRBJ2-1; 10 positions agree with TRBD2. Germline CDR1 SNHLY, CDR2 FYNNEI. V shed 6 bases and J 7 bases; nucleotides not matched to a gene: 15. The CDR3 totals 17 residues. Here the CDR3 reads CASRQNNLAGERNEQFF. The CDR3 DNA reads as TGTGCCAGCAGACAGAATAATCTAGCGGGAGAGAGGAATGAGCAGTTCTTC.

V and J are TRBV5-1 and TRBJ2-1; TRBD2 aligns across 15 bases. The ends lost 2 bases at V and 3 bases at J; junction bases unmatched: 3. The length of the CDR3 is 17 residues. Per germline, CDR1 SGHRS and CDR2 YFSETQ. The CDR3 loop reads CASSFGLAGGFYNEQFF. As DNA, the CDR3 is TGCGCCAGCAGCTTTGGACTAGCGGGAGGGTTCTACAATGAGCAGTTCTTC.

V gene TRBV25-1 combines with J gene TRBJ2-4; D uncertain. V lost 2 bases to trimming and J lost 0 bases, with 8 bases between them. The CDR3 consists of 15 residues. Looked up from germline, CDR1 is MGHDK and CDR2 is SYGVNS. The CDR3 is CASSETGIAKNIQYF. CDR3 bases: TGTGCCAGCAGTGAAACTGGCATAGCCAAAAACATTCAGTACTTC. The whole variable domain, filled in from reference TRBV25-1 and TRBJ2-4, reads EADIYQTPRYLVIGTGKKITLECSQTMGHDKMYWYQQDPGMELHLIHYSYGVNSTEKGDLSSESTVSRIRTEHFPLTLESARPSHTSQYLCASSETGIAKNIQYFGAGTRLSVL.

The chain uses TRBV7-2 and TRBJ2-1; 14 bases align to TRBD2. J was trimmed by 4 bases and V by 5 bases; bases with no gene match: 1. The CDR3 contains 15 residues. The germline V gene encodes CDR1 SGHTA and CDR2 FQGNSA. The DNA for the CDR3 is TGTGCCAGCAGCCGACTAGCGGGAGGGTACAATGAGCAGTTCTTC. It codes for CASSRLAGGYNEQFF.

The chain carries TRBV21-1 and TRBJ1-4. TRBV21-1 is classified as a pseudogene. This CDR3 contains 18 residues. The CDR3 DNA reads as TGTGCCAGCAGCAAAGTTAGGGACGGAGATTCAACTAATGAAAAACTGTTTTTT. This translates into CASSKVRDGDSTNEKLFF.

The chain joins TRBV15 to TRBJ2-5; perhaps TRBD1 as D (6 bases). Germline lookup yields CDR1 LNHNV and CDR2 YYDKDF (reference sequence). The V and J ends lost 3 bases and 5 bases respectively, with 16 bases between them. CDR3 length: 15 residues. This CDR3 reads CATSSGRDIGETQYF. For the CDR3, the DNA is TGTGCCACCAGCAGTGGCCGGGACATCGGGGAGACCCAGTACTTC.

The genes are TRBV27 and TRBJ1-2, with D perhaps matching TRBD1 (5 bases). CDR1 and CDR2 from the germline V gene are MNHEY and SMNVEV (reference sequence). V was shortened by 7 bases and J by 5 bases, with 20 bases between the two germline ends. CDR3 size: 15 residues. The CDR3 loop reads CASTVNPPGLYGYTF. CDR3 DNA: TGTGCCAGCACCGTAAACCCTCCAGGGTTGTATGGCTACACCTTC.

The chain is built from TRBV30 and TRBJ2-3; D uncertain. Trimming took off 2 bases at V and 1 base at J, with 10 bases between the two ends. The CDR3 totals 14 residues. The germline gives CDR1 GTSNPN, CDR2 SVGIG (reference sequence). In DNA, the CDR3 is TGTGCCTGGAGTACGGGTGGCGGCACAGATACGCAGTATTTT. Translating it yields CAWSTGGGTDTQYF.

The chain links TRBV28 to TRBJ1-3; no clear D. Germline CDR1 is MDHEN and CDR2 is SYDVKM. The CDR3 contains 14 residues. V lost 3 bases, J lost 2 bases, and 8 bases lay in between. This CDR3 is CASSLVGTGNTIYF. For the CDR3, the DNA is TGTGCCAGCAGTTTGGTGGGGACTGGAAACACCATATATTTT.

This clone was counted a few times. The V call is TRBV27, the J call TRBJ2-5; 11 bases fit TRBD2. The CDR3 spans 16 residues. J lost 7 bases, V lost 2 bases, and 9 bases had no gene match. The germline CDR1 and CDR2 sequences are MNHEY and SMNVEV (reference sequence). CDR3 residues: CASSLNPSSGRGTQYF. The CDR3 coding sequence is TGTGCCAGCAGTTTAAACCCGAGTAGCGGGAGGGGGACCCAGTACTTC.

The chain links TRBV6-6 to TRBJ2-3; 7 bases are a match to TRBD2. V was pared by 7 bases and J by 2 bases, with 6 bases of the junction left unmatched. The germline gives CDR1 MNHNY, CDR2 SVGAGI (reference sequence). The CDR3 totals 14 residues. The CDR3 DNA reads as TGTGCCAGCACCTGGGACTATTCCACAGATACGCAGTATTTT. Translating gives CASTWDYSTDTQYF.

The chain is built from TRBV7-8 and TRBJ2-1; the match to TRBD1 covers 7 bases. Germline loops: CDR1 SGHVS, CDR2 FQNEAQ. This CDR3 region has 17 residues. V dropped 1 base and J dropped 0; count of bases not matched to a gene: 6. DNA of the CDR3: TGTGCCAGCAGCTTAGAGTTGGACAGGAGCTCCTACAATGAGCAGTTCTTC. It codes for CASSLELDRSSYNEQFF. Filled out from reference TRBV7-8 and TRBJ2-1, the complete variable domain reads GAGVSQSPRYKVAKRGQDVALRCDPISGHVSLFWYQQALGQGPEFLTYFQNEAQLDKSGLPSDRFFAERPEGSVSTLKIQRTQQEDSAVYLCASSLELDRSSYNEQFFGPGTRLTVL.